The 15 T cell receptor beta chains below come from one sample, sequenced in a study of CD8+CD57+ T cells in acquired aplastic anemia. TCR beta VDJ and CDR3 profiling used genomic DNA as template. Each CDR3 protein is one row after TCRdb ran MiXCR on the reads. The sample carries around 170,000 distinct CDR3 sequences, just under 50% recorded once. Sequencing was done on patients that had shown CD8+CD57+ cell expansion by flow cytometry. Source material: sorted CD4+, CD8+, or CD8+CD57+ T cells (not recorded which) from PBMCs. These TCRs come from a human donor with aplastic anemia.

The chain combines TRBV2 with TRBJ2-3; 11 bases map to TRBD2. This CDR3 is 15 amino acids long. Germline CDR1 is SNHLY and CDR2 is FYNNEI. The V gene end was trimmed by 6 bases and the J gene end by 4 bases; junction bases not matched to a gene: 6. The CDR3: CASSFTSGSADTQYF. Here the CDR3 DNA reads TGTGCCAGCAGCTTCACTAGCGGGAGTGCAGATACGCAGTATTTT.

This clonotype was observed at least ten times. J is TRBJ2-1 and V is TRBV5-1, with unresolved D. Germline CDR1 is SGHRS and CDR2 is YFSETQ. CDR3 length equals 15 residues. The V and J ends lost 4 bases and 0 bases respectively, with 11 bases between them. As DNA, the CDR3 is TGCGCCAGCAGCACCTCCCCGGGCTCCTACAATGAGCAGTTCTTC. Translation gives CASSTSPGSYNEQFF.

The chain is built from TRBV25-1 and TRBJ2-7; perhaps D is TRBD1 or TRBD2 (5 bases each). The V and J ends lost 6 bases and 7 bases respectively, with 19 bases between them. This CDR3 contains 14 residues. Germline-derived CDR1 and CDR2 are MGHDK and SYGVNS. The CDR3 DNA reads TGTGCCAGCAGACGGGACGGCGGGCATCTTGAGCAGTACTTC. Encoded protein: CASRRDGGHLEQYF.

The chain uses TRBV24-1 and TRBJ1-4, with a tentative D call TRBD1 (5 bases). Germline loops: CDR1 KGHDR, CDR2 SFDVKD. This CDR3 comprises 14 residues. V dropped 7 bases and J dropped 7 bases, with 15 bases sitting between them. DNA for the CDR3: TGTGCCACCAGCGAGAGGGGAGGTAGTGAAAAACTGTTTTTT. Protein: CATSERGGSEKLFF.

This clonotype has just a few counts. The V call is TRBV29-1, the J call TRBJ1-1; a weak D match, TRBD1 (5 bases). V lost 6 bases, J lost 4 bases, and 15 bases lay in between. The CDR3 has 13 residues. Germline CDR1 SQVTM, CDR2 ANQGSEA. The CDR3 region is CSVTLGRGTEAFF. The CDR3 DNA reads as TGCAGCGTGACCCTGGGAAGGGGCACTGAAGCTTTCTTT.

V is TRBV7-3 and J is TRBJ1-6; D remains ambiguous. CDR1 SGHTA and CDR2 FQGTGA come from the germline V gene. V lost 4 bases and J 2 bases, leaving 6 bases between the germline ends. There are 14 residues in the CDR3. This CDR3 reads CASSYGPYNSPLHF. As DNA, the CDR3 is TGTGCCAGCAGCTACGGACCCTATAATTCACCCCTCCACTTT.

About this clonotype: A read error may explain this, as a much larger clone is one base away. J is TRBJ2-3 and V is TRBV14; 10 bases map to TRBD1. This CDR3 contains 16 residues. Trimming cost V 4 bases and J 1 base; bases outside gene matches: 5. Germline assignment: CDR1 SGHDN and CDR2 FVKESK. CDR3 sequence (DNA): TGTGCCAGCAGCCGGGACAGGGGTGTCTGCACAGATACGCAGTATTTT. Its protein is CASSRDRGVCTDTQYF.

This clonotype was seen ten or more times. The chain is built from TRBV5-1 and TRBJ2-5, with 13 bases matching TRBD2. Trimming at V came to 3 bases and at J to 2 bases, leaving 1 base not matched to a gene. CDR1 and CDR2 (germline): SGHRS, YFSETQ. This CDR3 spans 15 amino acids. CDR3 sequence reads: CASSWGLAGQETQYF. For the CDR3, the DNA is TGCGCCAGCAGCTGGGGACTAGCGGGACAAGAGACCCAGTACTTC. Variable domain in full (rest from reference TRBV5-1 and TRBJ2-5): KAGVTQTPRYLIKTRGQQVTLSCSPISGHRSVSWYQQTPGQGLQFLFEYFSETQRNKGNFPGRFSGRQFSNSRSEMNVSTLELGDSALYLCASSWGLAGQETQYFGPGTRLLVL.

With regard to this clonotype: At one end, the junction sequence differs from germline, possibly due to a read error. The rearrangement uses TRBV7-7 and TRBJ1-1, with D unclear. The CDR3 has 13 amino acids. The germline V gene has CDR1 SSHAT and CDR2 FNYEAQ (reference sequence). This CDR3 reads CASSLGQTTEAFF. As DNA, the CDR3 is TGTGCTAGCAGCTTAGGGCAGACCACTGAAGCCTTCTTT. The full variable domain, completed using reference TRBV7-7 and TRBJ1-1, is GAGVSQSPRYKVTKRGQDVTLRCDPISSHATLYWYQQALGQGPEFLTYFNYEAQPDKSGLPSDRFSAERPEGSISTLTIQRTEQRDSAMYRCASSLGQTTEAFFGQGTRLTVV.

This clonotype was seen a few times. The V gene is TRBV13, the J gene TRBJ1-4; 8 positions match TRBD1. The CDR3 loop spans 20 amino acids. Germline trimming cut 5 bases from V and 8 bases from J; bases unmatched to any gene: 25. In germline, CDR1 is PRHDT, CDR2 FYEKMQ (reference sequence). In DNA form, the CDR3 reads TGTGCCAGCAGCCCTTTAACAGGGGGTTTCCCGAGCGGGGTGGGAGAAAAACTGTTTTTT. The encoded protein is CASSPLTGGFPSGVGEKLFF.

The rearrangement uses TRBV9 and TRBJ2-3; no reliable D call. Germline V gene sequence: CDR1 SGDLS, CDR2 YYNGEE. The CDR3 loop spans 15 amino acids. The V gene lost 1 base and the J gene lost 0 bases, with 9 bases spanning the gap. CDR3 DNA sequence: TGTGCCAGCAGCGTAAGCCAGATTAGCACAGATACGCAGTATTTT. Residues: CASSVSQISTDTQYF.

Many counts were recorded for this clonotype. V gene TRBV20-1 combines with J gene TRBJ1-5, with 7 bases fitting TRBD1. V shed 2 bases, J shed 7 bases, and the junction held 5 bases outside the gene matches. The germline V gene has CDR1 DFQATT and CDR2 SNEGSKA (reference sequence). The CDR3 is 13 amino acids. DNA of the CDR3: TGCAGTGCTAGACGACAGGGCGGGCAGCCCCAGCATTTT. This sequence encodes CSARRQGGQPQHF.

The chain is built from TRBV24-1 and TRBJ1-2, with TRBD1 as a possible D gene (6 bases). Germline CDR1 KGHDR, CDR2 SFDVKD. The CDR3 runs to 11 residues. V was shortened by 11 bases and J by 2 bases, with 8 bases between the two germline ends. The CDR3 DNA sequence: TGTGCCATCGGACAGAACTATGGCTACACCTTC. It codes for CAIGQNYGYTF.

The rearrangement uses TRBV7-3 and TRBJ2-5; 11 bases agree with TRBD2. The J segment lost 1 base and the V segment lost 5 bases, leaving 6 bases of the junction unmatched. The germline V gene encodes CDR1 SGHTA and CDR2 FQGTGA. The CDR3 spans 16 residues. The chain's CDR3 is CASSGSGGAAQETQYF. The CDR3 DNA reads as TGTGCCAGCAGCGGTAGCGGGGGGGCGGCCCAAGAGACCCAGTACTTC.

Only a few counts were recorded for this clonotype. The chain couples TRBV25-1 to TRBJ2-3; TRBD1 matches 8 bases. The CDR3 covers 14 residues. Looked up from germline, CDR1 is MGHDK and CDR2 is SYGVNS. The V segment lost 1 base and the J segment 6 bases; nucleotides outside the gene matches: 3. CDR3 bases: TGTGCCAGCAGTGAATGGAGGGACAGGGATACGCAGTATTTT. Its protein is CASSEWRDRDTQYF.